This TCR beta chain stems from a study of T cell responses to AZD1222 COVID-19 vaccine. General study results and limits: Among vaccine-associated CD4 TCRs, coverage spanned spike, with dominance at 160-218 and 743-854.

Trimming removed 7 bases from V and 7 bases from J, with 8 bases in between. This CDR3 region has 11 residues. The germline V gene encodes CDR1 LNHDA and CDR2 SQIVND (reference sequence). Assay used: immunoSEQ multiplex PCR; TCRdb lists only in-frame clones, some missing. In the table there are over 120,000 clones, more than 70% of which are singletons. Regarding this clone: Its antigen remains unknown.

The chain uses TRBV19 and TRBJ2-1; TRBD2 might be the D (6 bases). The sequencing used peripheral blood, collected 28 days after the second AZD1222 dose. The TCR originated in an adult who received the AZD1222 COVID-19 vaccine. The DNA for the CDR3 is TGTGCCAGTATAGGAGGGAATGAGCAGTTCTTC. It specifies CASIGGNEQFF.